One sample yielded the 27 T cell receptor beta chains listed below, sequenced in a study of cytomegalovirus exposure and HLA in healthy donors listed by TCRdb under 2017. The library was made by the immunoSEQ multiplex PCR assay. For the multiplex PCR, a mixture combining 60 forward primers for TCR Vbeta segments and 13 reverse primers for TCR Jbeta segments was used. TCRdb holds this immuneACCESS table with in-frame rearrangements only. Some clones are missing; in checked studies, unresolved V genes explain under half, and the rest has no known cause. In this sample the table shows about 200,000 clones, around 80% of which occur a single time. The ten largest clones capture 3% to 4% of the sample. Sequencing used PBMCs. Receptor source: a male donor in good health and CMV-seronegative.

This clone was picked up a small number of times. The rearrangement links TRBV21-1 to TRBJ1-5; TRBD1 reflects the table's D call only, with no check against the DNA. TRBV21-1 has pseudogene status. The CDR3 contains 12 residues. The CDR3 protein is CASSRRLGREHF. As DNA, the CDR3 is TGTGCCAGCAGCAGAAGGTTGGGCAGAGAACATTTT.

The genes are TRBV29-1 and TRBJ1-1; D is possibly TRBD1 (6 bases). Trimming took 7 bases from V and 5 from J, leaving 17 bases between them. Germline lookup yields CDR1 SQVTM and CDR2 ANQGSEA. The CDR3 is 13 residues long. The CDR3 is CSAVPGQGTEAFF. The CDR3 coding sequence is TGCAGCGCCGTACCCGGGCAGGGGACTGAAGCTTTCTTT.

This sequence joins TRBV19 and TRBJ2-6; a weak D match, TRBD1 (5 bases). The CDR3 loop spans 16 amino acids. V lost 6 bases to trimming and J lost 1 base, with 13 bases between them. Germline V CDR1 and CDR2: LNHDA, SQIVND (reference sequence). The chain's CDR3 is CASRATDASGANVLTF. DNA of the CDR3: TGTGCCAGTAGGGCGACAGACGCTTCTGGGGCCAACGTCCTGACTTTC.

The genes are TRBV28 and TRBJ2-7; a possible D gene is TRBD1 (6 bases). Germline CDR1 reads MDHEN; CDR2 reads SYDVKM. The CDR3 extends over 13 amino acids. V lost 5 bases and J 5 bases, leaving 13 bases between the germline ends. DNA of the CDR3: TGTGCCAGCAGTCCAGGACAGTATCACGAGCAGTACTTC. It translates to CASSPGQYHEQYF.

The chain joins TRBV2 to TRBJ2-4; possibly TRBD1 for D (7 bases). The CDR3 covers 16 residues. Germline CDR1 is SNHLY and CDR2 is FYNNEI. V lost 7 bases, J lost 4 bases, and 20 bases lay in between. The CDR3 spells CASTPLGGTAKNIQYF. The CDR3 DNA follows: TGTGCCAGCACTCCCCTCGGAGGGACAGCGAAAAACATTCAGTACTTC.

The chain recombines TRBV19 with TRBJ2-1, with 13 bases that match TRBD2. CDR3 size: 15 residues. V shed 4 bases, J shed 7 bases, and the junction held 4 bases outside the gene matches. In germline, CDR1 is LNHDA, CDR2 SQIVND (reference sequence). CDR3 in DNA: TGTGCCAGTAGTACGACTAGCGGGAGGTGGAATGAGCAGTTCTTC. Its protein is CASSTTSGRWNEQFF.

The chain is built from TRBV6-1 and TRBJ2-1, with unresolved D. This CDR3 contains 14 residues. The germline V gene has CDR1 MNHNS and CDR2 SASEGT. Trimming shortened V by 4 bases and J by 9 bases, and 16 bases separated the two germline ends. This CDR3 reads CASSGALIRPEQFF. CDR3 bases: TGTGCCAGCAGTGGGGCCCTGATAAGGCCTGAGCAGTTCTTC.

CDR3 nucleotide sequence: TGTGCCAGCAGAACGACAGCAACCTACGAGCAGTACTTC. This translates into CASRTTATYEQYF. The gene calls are TRBV25-1 and TRBJ2-7; tentatively, D is TRBD1 (5 bases). V gave up 6 bases and J gave up 2 bases, with 11 bases separating them. The CDR3 runs 13 residues. Germline V lookup: CDR1 MGHDK, CDR2 SYGVNS.

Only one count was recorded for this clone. The CDR3 loop reads CASSAGTLQETQYF. CDR3 bases: TGCGCCAGCAGCGCCGGGACTCTCCAAGAGACCCAGTACTTC. The V and J genes are TRBV5-1 and TRBJ2-5, with D perhaps matching TRBD2 (6 bases). This CDR3 is built from 14 residues. Germline values: CDR1 SGHRS, CDR2 YFSETQ. Deletions cut 4 bases from V and 1 base from J, with 11 bases between. The variable domain in full, completed from reference TRBV5-1 and TRBJ2-5, reads KAGVTQTPRYLIKTRGQQVTLSCSPISGHRSVSWYQQTPGQGLQFLFEYFSETQRNKGNFPGRFSGRQFSNSRSEMNVSTLELGDSALYLCASSAGTLQETQYFGPGTRLLVL.

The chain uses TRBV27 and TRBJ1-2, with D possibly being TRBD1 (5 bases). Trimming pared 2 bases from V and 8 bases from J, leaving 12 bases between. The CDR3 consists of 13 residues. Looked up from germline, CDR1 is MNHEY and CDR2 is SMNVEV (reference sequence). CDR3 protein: CASSLKAGFGYTF. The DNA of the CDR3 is TGTGCCAGCAGTTTAAAGGCAGGGTTCGGCTACACCTTC.

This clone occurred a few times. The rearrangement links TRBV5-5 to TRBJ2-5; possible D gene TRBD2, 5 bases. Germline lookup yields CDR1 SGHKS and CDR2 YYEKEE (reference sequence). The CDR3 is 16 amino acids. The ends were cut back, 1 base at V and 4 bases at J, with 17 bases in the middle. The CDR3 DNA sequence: TGTGCCAGCAGCTTGAAAGCCGGACTGATTCTAGAGACCCAGTACTTC. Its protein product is CASSLKAGLILETQYF.

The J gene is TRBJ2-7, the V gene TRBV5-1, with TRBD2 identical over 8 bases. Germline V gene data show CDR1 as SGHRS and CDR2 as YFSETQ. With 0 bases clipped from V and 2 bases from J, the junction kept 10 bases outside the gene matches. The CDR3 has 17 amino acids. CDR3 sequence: CASSLAGGAGAPYEQYF. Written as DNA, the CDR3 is TGCGCCAGCAGCTTGGCTGGGGGAGCGGGAGCCCCCTACGAGCAGTACTTC. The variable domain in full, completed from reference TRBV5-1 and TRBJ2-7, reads KAGVTQTPRYLIKTRGQQVTLSCSPISGHRSVSWYQQTPGQGLQFLFEYFSETQRNKGNFPGRFSGRQFSNSRSEMNVSTLELGDSALYLCASSLAGGAGAPYEQYFGPGTRLTVT.

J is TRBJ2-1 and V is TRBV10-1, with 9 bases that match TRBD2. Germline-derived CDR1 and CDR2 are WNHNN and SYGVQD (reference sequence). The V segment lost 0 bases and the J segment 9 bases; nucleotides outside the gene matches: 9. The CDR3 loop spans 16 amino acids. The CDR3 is CASSESGLAGVGEQFF. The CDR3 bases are TGCGCCAGCAGTGAGTCTGGTTTAGCGGGAGTGGGTGAGCAGTTCTTC.

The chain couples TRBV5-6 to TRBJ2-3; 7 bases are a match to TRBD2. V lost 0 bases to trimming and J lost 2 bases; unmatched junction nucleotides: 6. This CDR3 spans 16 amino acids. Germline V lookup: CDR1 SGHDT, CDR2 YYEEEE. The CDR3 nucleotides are TGTGCCAGCAGCTTGGTCGCTAGCGGAATCACAGATACGCAGTATTTT. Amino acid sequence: CASSLVASGITDTQYF.

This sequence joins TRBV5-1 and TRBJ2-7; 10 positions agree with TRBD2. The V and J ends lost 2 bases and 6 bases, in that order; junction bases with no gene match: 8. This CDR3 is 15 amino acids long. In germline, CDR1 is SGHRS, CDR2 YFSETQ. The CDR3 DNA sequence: TGCGCCAGCAGCTTCTTAGCGGGAGGCGGTAGCGAGCAGTACTTC. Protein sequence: CASSFLAGGGSEQYF.

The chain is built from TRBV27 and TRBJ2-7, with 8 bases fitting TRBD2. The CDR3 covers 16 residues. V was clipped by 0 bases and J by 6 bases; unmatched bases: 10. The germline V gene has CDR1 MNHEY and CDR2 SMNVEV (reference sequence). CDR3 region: CASSLSGDGRAGEQYF. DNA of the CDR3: TGTGCCAGCAGTTTATCCGGAGACGGGAGGGCTGGCGAGCAGTACTTC.

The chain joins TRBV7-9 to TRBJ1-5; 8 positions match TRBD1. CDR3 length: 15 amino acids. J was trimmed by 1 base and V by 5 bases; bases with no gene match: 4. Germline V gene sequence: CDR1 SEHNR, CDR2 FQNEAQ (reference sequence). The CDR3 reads CASSRTGLSNQPQHF. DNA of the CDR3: TGTGCCAGCAGCCGGACAGGGTTAAGCAATCAGCCCCAGCATTTT.

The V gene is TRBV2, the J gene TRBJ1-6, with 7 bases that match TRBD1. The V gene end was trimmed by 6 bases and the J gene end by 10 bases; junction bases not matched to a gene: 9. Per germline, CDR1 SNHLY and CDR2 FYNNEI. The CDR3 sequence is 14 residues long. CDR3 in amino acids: CASRVEGAGSPLHF. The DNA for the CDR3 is TGTGCCAGCAGGGTCGAGGGGGCAGGGTCACCCCTCCACTTT. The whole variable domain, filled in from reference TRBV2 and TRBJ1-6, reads EPEVTQTPSHQVTQMGQEVILRCVPISNHLYFYWYRQILGQKVEFLVSFYNNEISEKSEIFDDQFSVERPDGSNFTLKIRSTKLEDSAMYFCASRVEGAGSPLHFGNGTRLTVT.

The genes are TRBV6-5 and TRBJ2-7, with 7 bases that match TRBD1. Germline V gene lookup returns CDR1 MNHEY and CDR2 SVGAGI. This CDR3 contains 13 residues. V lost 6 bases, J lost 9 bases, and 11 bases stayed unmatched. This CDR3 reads CASSQGGLTGQYF. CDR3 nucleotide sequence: TGTGCCAGCAGCCAAGGGGGCCTCACGGGGCAGTACTTC.

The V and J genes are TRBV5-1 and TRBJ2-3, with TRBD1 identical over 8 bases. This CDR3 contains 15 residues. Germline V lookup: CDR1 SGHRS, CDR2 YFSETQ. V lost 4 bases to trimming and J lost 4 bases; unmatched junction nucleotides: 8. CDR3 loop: CASSHRDRTADTQYF. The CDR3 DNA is TGCGCCAGCAGCCATAGGGACAGGACCGCAGATACGCAGTATTTT.

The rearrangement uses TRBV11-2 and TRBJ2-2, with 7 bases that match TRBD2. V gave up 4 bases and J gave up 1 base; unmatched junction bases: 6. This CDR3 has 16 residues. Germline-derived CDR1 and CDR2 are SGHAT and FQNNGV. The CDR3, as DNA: TGTGCCAGCAGCTCTCTAGCGGAGCAGAACACCGGGGAGCTGTTTTTT. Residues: CASSSLAEQNTGELFF.

This CDR3 reads CASSLRRTSGWSTDTQYF. For the CDR3, the DNA is TGTGCCAGCAGCCTTCGTCGGACTAGCGGGTGGAGCACAGATACGCAGTATTTT. The V gene is TRBV9, the J gene TRBJ2-3, with TRBD2 identical over 11 bases. Germline V lookup: CDR1 SGDLS, CDR2 YYNGEE. CDR3 size: 18 residues. J was trimmed by 0 bases and V by 4 bases; bases with no gene match: 10.

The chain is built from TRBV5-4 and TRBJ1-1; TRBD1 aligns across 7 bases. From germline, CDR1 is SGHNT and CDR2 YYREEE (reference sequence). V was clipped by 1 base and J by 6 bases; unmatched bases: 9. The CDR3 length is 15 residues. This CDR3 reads CASSLMTDRASEAFF. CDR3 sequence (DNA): TGTGCCAGCAGCTTGATGACAGACAGGGCATCTGAAGCTTTCTTT.

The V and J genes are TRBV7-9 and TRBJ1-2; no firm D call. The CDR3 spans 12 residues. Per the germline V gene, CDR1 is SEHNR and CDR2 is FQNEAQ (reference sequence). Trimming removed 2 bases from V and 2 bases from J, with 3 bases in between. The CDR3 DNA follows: TGTGCCAGCAGCTTAACAAACTATGGCTACACCTTC. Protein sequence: CASSLTNYGYTF.

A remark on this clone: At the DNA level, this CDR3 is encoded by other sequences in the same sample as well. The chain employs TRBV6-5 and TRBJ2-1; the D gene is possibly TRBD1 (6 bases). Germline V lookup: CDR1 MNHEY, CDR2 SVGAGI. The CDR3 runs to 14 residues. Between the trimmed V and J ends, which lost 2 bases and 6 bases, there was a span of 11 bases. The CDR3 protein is CASSYTDSLNEQFF. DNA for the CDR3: TGTGCCAGCAGTTACACGGACAGTCTCAATGAGCAGTTCTTC.

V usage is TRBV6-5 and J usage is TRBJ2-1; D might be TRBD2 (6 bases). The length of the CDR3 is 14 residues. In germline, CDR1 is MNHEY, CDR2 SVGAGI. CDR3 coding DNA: TGTGCGGCCGGGGGAGGCTTCTCCTACAATGAGCAGTTCTTC. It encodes CAAGGGFSYNEQFF.

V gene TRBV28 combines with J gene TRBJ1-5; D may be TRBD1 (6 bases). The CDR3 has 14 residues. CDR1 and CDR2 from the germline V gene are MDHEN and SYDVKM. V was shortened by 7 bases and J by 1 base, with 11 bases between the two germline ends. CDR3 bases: TGTGCCAGCACCATTGACAGGAGCAATCAGCCCCAGCATTTT. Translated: CASTIDRSNQPQHF. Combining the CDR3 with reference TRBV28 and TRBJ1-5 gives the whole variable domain DVKVTQSSRYLVKRTGEKVFLECVQDMDHENMFWYRQDPGLGLRLIYFSYDVKMKEKGDIPEGYSVSREKKERFSLILESASTNQTSMYLCASTIDRSNQPQHFGDGTRLSIL.